This section outlines one T cell receptor (beta chain) sequence together with its context. Clones were sequenced by immunoSEQ multiplex PCR, and TCRdb holds only the in-frame ones, with some missing. Among approximately 250,000 clones listed, 70% to 90% were seen once. Participant ages covered 18 to 89 years across 24 US areas. The data originate from a study of blood T cell repertoires in COVID-19. The CDR3 is 13 residues long. Trimming pared 6 bases from V and 5 bases from J, leaving 13 bases between. CDR1 and CDR2 from the germline V gene are MNHEY and SMNVEV (reference sequence). V and J are TRBV27 and TRBJ1-1, with D possibly TRBD1 on 6 matching bases. The receptor's source is a middle-aged woman with acute COVID-19. The specimen was PBMCs or T cells enriched from blood (not recorded which). CDR3 sequence: CASRQGARTEAFF. The CDR3 coding sequence is TGTGCCAGCAGACAGGGAGCGCGGACTGAAGCTTTCTTT.